This section outlines one T cell receptor beta chain sequence together with its context. Sequencing used immunoSEQ multiplex PCR; TCRdb keeps in-frame clones, though not all of them. The sample consists of about 100,000 clones, about 86% of them appearing once. The data belong to a study of T cell responses to AZD1222 COVID-19 vaccine. Losses at the gene ends were 7 bases for V and 8 bases for J; bases not matched to a gene: 18. CDR1 is LNHDA and CDR2 is SQIVND in the germline V gene (reference sequence). The CDR3 totals 16 residues. The sample here was peripheral blood, taken on day 0 of AZD1222 vaccination. The sequence was collected from an adult in good health. The chain is built from TRBV19 and TRBJ1-2; 8 nucleotides agree with TRBD1. CDR3 in amino acids: CASIGTGSTFVSGYTF. The CDR3 coding sequence is TGTGCCAGTATTGGGACAGGCAGCACGTTTGTTAGCGGCTACACCTTC.